What follows are 11 T cell receptor beta chains derived from one specimen sequenced in a study of cytomegalovirus exposure and HLA in healthy donors. Amplification used 60 Vbeta primers and 13 Jbeta primers. The protocol was immunoSEQ multiplex PCR, while the TCRdb copy is restricted to in-frame clones and leaves out a portion. The table has 200,000 to 250,000 clones, roughly four fifths seen once. Input material: PBMCs. The receptors originated from a girl between 10 and 17 years old in good health and CMV-seronegative.

The gene calls are TRBV5-1 and TRBJ2-5; 7 bases agree with TRBD1. Germline-derived CDR1 and CDR2 are SGHRS and YFSETQ. V was clipped by 6 bases and J by 1 base; unmatched bases: 9. The CDR3 runs to 15 residues. Here the CDR3 DNA reads TGCGCCAGCATTAGGACAGGCGAATCCCAAGAGACCCAGTACTTC. This gives the protein CASIRTGESQETQYF. Full variable domain (missing parts from reference TRBV5-1 and TRBJ2-5): KAGVTQTPRYLIKTRGQQVTLSCSPISGHRSVSWYQQTPGQGLQFLFEYFSETQRNKGNFPGRFSGRQFSNSRSEMNVSTLELGDSALYLCASIRTGESQETQYFGPGTRLLVL.

The V and J genes are TRBV28 and TRBJ1-1, with 7 bases identical to TRBD1. Germline V CDR1 and CDR2: MDHEN, SYDVKM. This CDR3 has 14 amino acids. The V segment lost 7 bases and the J segment 4 bases; nucleotides outside the gene matches: 9. Here the CDR3 reads CASKGRGLGTEAFF. The DNA of the CDR3 is TGTGCCAGCAAGGGCAGGGGGTTGGGCACTGAAGCTTTCTTT. Supplemented by reference TRBV28 and TRBJ1-1, the full variable domain reads DVKVTQSSRYLVKRTGEKVFLECVQDMDHENMFWYRQDPGLGLRLIYFSYDVKMKEKGDIPEGYSVSREKKERFSLILESASTNQTSMYLCASKGRGLGTEAFFGQGTRLTVV.

This clone was seen a handful of times. This sequence joins TRBV15 and TRBJ2-7, with D unclear. Germline CDR1 and CDR2: LNHNV and YYDKDF (reference sequence). The CDR3 covers 15 residues. V was shortened by 0 bases and J by 5 bases, with 14 bases between the two germline ends. The CDR3: CATSRDHPSPDEQYF. The CDR3 nucleotides read TGTGCCACCAGCAGAGATCATCCCTCCCCGGACGAGCAGTACTTC. The variable domain in full, with the rest retrieved from reference TRBV15 and TRBJ2-7, is DAMVIQNPRYQVTQFGKPVTLSCSQTLNHNVMYWYQQKSSQAPKLLFHYYDKDFNNEADTPDNFQSRRPNTSFCFLDIRSPGLGDTAMYLCATSRDHPSPDEQYFGPGTRLTVT.

CDR3 coding DNA: TGTGCCTGGAGTCTTGGAAACAGGGGATTCCGACACCTCTTTTTGCCCTATGGCTACACCTTC. Translated: CAWSLGNRGFRHLFLPYGYTF. V gene TRBV30 combines with J gene TRBJ1-2; 7 nucleotides agree with TRBD1. The CDR3 extends over 21 amino acids. V gave up 2 bases and J gave up 4 bases; unmatched junction bases: 28. Germline CDR1 reads GTSNPN; CDR2 reads SVGIG (reference sequence). Full variable domain (rest looked up from reference TRBV30 and TRBJ1-2): SQTIHQWPATLVQPVGSPLSLECTVEGTSNPNLYWYRQAAGRGLQLLFYSVGIGQISSEVPQNLSASRPQDRQFILSSKKLLLSDSGFYLCAWSLGNRGFRHLFLPYGYTFGSGTRLTVV.

The V and J genes are TRBV5-4 and TRBJ2-5; 8 bases are a match to TRBD1. CDR1 is SGHNT and CDR2 is YYREEE in the germline V gene (reference sequence). This CDR3 contains 15 residues. The V and J ends lost 5 bases and 1 base, in that order; junction bases with no gene match: 7. CDR3 region: CASSPGGTSQETQYF. In nucleotides, the CDR3 is TGTGCCAGCAGTCCAGGGGGCACCTCCCAAGAGACCCAGTACTTC.

The V call is TRBV4-1, the J call TRBJ1-1; TRBD1 is a possible D gene (5 bases). Germline V gene lookup returns CDR1 MGHRA and CDR2 YSYEKL. Trimming took off 1 base at V and 2 bases at J, with 11 bases between the two ends. The CDR3 sequence is 15 residues long. CDR3 in DNA: TGCGCCAGCAGCCAAGGGTGGGGGGGTAACACTGAAGCTTTCTTT. Encoded protein: CASSQGWGGNTEAFF.

This sequence joins TRBV4-2 and TRBJ2-1, with TRBD2 identical over 11 bases. Unmatched junction bases numbered 10, after V lost 4 bases and J lost 8 bases. The CDR3 consists of 16 residues. Germline V gene data show CDR1 as LGHNA and CDR2 as YNFKEQ. In DNA, the CDR3 is TGTGCCAGCAGCCGAGATTGGCTAGCGGGAGGTCATGAGCAGTTCTTC. Translation: CASSRDWLAGGHEQFF.

The gene calls are TRBV10-1 and TRBJ1-6; unclear D gene. The CDR3 sequence is 13 residues long. Germline V CDR1 and CDR2: WNHNN, SYGVQD (reference sequence). The V end lost 4 bases, the J end lost 2 bases, and 3 bases lay between the germline ends. CDR3: CASSAAYNSPLHF. The CDR3 DNA sequence: TGCGCCAGCAGTGCGGCCTATAATTCACCCCTCCACTTT.

The rearrangement links TRBV6-6 to TRBJ1-2; the match to TRBD1 covers 8 bases. This CDR3 has 14 residues. Germline V gene data show CDR1 as MNHNY and CDR2 as SVGAGI (reference sequence). With V trimmed by 0 bases and J by 4 bases, 1 base remained unmatched. The CDR3 coding sequence is TGTGCCAGCAGTTACTCGACAGGGGTCTATGGCTACACCTTC. This gives the protein CASSYSTGVYGYTF.

The chain carries TRBV15 and TRBJ2-7; TRBD1 is a possible D gene (5 bases). The V and J ends lost 1 base and 6 bases respectively, with 10 bases between them. CDR1 and CDR2 (germline): LNHNV, YYDKDF (reference sequence). This CDR3 is 13 amino acids long. As DNA, the CDR3 is TGTGCCACCAGCAGAGCTACAGGCCCCGAGCAGTACTTC. Translated: CATSRATGPEQYF.

The chain carries TRBV28 and TRBJ1-2, with 7 nucleotides matching TRBD1. J was trimmed by 8 bases and V by 4 bases; bases with no gene match: 10. Germline lookup yields CDR1 MDHEN and CDR2 SYDVKM. The CDR3 contains 14 residues. The CDR3: CASSYSTGLEGYTF. CDR3 in DNA: TGTGCCAGCAGTTACTCGACAGGGCTGGAGGGCTACACCTTC.